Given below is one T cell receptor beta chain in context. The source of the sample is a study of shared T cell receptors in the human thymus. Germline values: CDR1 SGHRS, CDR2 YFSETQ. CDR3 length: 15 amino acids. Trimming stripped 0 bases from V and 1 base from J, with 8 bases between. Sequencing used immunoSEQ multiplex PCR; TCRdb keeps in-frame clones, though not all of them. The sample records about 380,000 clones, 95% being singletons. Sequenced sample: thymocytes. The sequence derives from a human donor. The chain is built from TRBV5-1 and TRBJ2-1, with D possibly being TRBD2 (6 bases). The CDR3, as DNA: TGCGCCAGCAGCTTGGTGGCGGGATCCTACAATGAGCAGTTCTTC. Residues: CASSLVAGSYNEQFF. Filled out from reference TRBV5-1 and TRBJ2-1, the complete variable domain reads KAGVTQTPRYLIKTRGQQVTLSCSPISGHRSVSWYQQTPGQGLQFLFEYFSETQRNKGNFPGRFSGRQFSNSRSEMNVSTLELGDSALYLCASSLVAGSYNEQFFGPGTRLTVL.